The 4 T cell receptor beta chains listed next were all sequenced from one sample in a study of molecular identifiers for immune sequencing clone quantification. TCRdb reprocessed the PCR reads with MiXCR, giving one entry per CDR3 protein. This sample has some 70,000 distinct CDR3 sequences, with 15% to 20% found just once. Sequenced sample: naive CD8+ T cells from blood, with Jurkat cell RNA spiked in. The subset was: FACS-sorted CD8+CD4-CCR7+CD45RA+ naive T cells. All receptors derive from a human donor in good health. Some libraries in this study had Jurkat cell RNA spiked in.

A remark on this clonotype: This is likely a read error, given that the CDR3 carries no conserved phenylalanine or tryptophan at its end. V usage is TRBV27 and J usage is TRBJ2-7; D is unresolved. V was pared by 5 bases and J by 0 bases, with 14 bases between. CDR3 length: 15 residues. Germline lookup yields CDR1 MNHEY and CDR2 SMNVEV (reference sequence). The CDR3 DNA follows: TGTGCCAGCAGTGGACCCGGGCCTAGCTCCTACGAGCAGTACCTC. It encodes CASSGPGPSSYEQYL.

The table lists this clonotype with many counts. The chain carries TRBV4-2 and TRBJ2-5, with 10 positions matching TRBD2. Unmatched junction bases numbered 5, after V lost 0 bases and J lost 1 base. CDR1 and CDR2 from the germline V gene are LGHNA and YNFKEQ. The CDR3 is 17 amino acids. CDR3 coding DNA: TGTGCCAGCAGCCAAGATGGACTAGCGGAGCCCCAAGAGACCCAGTACTTC. Translated, it gives CASSQDGLAEPQETQYF.

Note on this clonotype: Possible read error: a much larger clone is one base away. Likely a read error: the CDR3 ends without its conserved phenylalanine or tryptophan. The chain has TRBV19 and TRBJ2-7; D unresolved. V was pared by 5 bases and J by 1 base, with 12 bases between. In germline, CDR1 is LNHDA, CDR2 SQIVND (reference sequence). The CDR3 has 14 amino acids. CDR3 residues: CASSPPGYSYEQYS. The CDR3 nucleotides are TGTGCCAGTAGTCCCCCCGGTTATTCCTACGAGCAGTACTCC.

This CDR3 reads CASPNYEQYF. The CDR3 DNA reads TGTGCCAGCCCCAATTACGAGCAGTACTTC. The V and J genes are TRBV6-6 and TRBJ2-7; the D is unclear. V lost 8 bases and J 4 bases, leaving 6 bases between the germline ends. Germline V gene lookup returns CDR1 MNHNY and CDR2 SVGAGI (reference sequence). This CDR3 region has 10 residues.